This T cell receptor beta chain comes out of a study of blood T cells in healthy people across ages. There are many counts of this clonotype. With a J-beta primer mix and a sample-barcoded 5' primer, a second PCR ran about 6 to 11 cycles. TCRdb analysed the 5' RACE reads with MiXCR anew, one entry per CDR3 protein. The table shows about 650,000 distinct CDR3 sequences, with roughly 32% occurring only once. This clonotype originated in a woman aged 80 or older in good health. Material for sequencing was blood.

In DNA, the CDR3 is TGTGCCAGCAGTCCGCTAGCGGGGTTGTACAATGAGCAGTTCTTC. Its protein product is CASSPLAGLYNEQFF. The V gene is TRBV27, the J gene TRBJ2-1; 9 bases fit TRBD2. The germline V gene has CDR1 MNHEY and CDR2 SMNVEV (reference sequence). This CDR3 comprises 15 residues. V gave up 5 bases and J gave up 4 bases; unmatched junction bases: 6.